This is a list of T cell receptor beta chains from one sample in a study of blood T cell repertoires in COVID-19. Libraries were prepared by immunoSEQ multiplex PCR; TCRdb keeps only in-frame clonotypes and omits some of them. The table records 90,000 or so clones, roughly 90% of them present only once. The sequenced sample was peripheral blood. The receptors were sampled from a man between 60 and 75 years old with COVID-19, enrolled during active disease. The CDR3 runs from the conserved cysteine through the conserved F or W. Fields, in order: J gene, V gene, D gene, clone size, CDR3 protein, CDR3 DNA. A D gene is named only where the DNA matches it firmly. Only some rows state a clone size, as once, few, many or a class for expanded clones.

j_call: TRBJ2-1
v_call: TRBV28
d_call: TRBD2
clone_size: .
cdr3_aa: CASLGTREGGEQFF
cdr3_nt: TGTGCCAGCCTTGGGACTAGAGAAGGCGGTGAGCAGTTCTTC

j_call: TRBJ1-2
v_call: TRBV12-3/TRBV12-4
d_call: .
clone_size: .
cdr3_aa: CASSFDTYGYTF
cdr3_nt: TGTGCCAGCAGTTTCGACACCTATGGCTACACCTTC

j_call: TRBJ1-1
v_call: TRBV29-1
d_call: TRBD1
clone_size: .
cdr3_aa: CSVVSGGDRWTEAFF
cdr3_nt: TGCAGCGTTGTGAGTGGTGGGGACAGGTGGACTGAAGCTTTCTTT

j_call: TRBJ2-1
v_call: TRBV2
d_call: TRBD2
clone_size: .
cdr3_aa: CASTGLAGSNEQFF
cdr3_nt: TGTGCCAGCACCGGACTAGCGGGAAGCAATGAGCAGTTCTTC

j_call: TRBJ1-1
v_call: TRBV5-4
d_call: .
clone_size: few
cdr3_aa: CASSLERMNTEAFF
cdr3_nt: TGTGCCAGCAGCTTGGAGCGCATGAACACTGAAGCTTTCTTT

j_call: TRBJ1-2
v_call: TRBV10-3
d_call: TRBD1
clone_size: .
cdr3_aa: CAISSQGADGYTF
cdr3_nt: TGTGCCATCAGTTCACAGGGGGCTGATGGCTACACCTTC

j_call: TRBJ1-1
v_call: TRBV5-1
d_call: .
clone_size: .
cdr3_aa: CASSHRDRGSEAFF
cdr3_nt: TGCGCCAGCAGCCACAGGGATCGCGGCTCTGAAGCTTTCTTT

j_call: TRBJ2-7
v_call: TRBV6-1
d_call: TRBD2
clone_size: .
cdr3_aa: CASSEVLAGPYEQYF
cdr3_nt: TGTGCCAGCAGTGAAGTGCTAGCGGGACCCTACGAGCAGTACTTC

j_call: TRBJ2-1
v_call: TRBV24-1
d_call: .
clone_size: .
cdr3_aa: CATSEQDWYNEQFF
cdr3_nt: TGTGCCACCAGTGAGCAAGACTGGTACAATGAGCAGTTCTTC

j_call: TRBJ1-1
v_call: TRBV5-4
d_call: TRBD1
clone_size: .
cdr3_aa: CASSFADRANTEAFF
cdr3_nt: TGTGCCAGCAGTTTTGCCGACAGGGCGAACACTGAAGCTTTCTTT

j_call: TRBJ2-5
v_call: TRBV5-4
d_call: TRBD2
clone_size: .
cdr3_aa: CASSFRSGGETQYF
cdr3_nt: TGTGCCAGCAGCTTCCGTAGCGGGGGGGAGACCCAGTACTTC

j_call: TRBJ2-3
v_call: TRBV7-2
d_call: TRBD2
clone_size: .
cdr3_aa: CASSSSGVLTDTQYF
cdr3_nt: TGTGCCAGCAGCTCTAGCGGGGTTCTCACAGATACGCAGTATTTT

j_call: TRBJ2-2
v_call: TRBV10-3
d_call: TRBD1
clone_size: .
cdr3_aa: CAISGQEYTGELFF
cdr3_nt: TGTGCCATCAGCGGACAGGAGTACACCGGGGAGCTGTTTTTT

j_call: TRBJ2-3
v_call: TRBV19
d_call: TRBD1
clone_size: .
cdr3_aa: CASRNRGSSSTDTQYF
cdr3_nt: TGTGCCAGTAGGAACAGGGGCTCATCGAGCACAGATACGCAGTATTTT

j_call: TRBJ2-3
v_call: TRBV5-1
d_call: TRBD2
clone_size: .
cdr3_aa: CASSLGPSGGSTDTQYF
cdr3_nt: TGCGCCAGCAGCTTGGGGCCCAGCGGGGGAAGCACAGATACGCAGTATTTT

j_call: TRBJ2-7
v_call: TRBV30
d_call: .
clone_size: .
cdr3_aa: CAWSIAADYEQYF
cdr3_nt: TGTGCCTGGAGTATCGCAGCGGACTACGAGCAGTACTTC

j_call: TRBJ1-1
v_call: TRBV5-1
d_call: .
clone_size: .
cdr3_aa: CASSLTGRENTEAFF
cdr3_nt: TGCGCCAGCAGTTTAACAGGGAGGGAGAACACTGAAGCTTTCTTT

j_call: TRBJ2-5
v_call: TRBV5-1
d_call: TRBD2
clone_size: .
cdr3_aa: CASSQGGGGGTQYF
cdr3_nt: TGCGCCAGCAGCCAGGGTGGCGGGGGAGGGACCCAGTACTTC

j_call: TRBJ2-2
v_call: TRBV5-1
d_call: TRBD1
clone_size: once
cdr3_aa: CASSLGGQGATGELFF
cdr3_nt: TGCGCCAGCAGCTTGGGGGGACAGGGGGCCACCGGGGAGCTGTTTTTT

j_call: TRBJ2-1
v_call: TRBV5-4
d_call: TRBD2
clone_size: .
cdr3_aa: CASTGGAGIYNEQFF
cdr3_nt: TGTGCCAGCACCGGGGGGGCGGGAATCTACAATGAGCAGTTCTTC

j_call: TRBJ1-2
v_call: TRBV6-2/TRBV6-3
d_call: .
clone_size: .
cdr3_aa: CASSRGPGYGYTF
cdr3_nt: TGTGCCAGCAGCCGCGGGCCGGGCTATGGCTACACCTTC

j_call: TRBJ2-7
v_call: TRBV29-1
d_call: TRBD1
clone_size: once
cdr3_aa: CSVEDLKGRGQNEQYF
cdr3_nt: TGCAGCGTTGAGGATCTTAAGGGCAGGGGGCAAAACGAGCAGTACTTC

j_call: TRBJ2-7
v_call: TRBV11-2
d_call: .
clone_size: once
cdr3_aa: CASSLYRARYEQYF
cdr3_nt: TGTGCCAGCAGCTTATACAGAGCCCGCTACGAGCAGTACTTC

j_call: TRBJ2-1
v_call: TRBV11-2
d_call: TRBD2
clone_size: .
cdr3_aa: CASSSRTSLAESYNEQFF
cdr3_nt: TGTGCCAGCAGCTCAAGGACGTCACTAGCGGAATCCTACAATGAGCAGTTCTTC

j_call: TRBJ1-5
v_call: TRBV6-5
d_call: .
clone_size: .
cdr3_aa: CASSSVNRAPNQPQHF
cdr3_nt: TGTGCCAGCAGTTCCGTAAACAGGGCCCCCAATCAGCCCCAGCATTTT

j_call: TRBJ2-7
v_call: TRBV20-1
d_call: .
clone_size: once
cdr3_aa: CSAPTDDEQYF
cdr3_nt: TGCAGTGCTCCGACAGACGACGAGCAGTACTTC